This TCR beta chain appears in the sequencing data of a study of control samples from healthy donors and cancer patients. CDR1 SGHDN and CDR2 FVKESK come from the germline V gene. The CDR3 is 13 residues long. Trimming cost V 5 bases and J 7 bases; bases outside gene matches: 6. This table comes from immunoSEQ multiplex PCR, and its TCRdb copy is limited to in-frame clones, with some not included. The sample holds over 70,000 clones; roughly nine tenths are singletons and the top ten take roughly a tenth. Sequencing input: PBMCs. This receptor was obtained from a woman between 50 and 59 years old with colorectal cancer. V and J are TRBV14 and TRBJ1-2; 8 nucleotides line up with TRBD1. This CDR3 is CASSSFDRGGYTF. As DNA, the CDR3 is TGTGCCAGCAGCTCCTTTGACAGGGGTGGCTACACCTTC. Variable domain in full (rest from reference TRBV14 and TRBJ1-2): EAGVTQFPSHSVIEKGQTVTLRCDPISGHDNLYWYRRVMGKEIKFLLHFVKESKQDESGMPNNRFLAERTGGTYSTLKVQPAELEDSGVYFCASSSFDRGGYTFGSGTRLTVV.